Detailed here is one TCR beta chain. Its antigen is currently unknown. Treatment here: oral pan-JAK inhibitor, 5-10 mg twice daily. PBMCs provided sorted CD4+ and CD8+ T cells. The authors extracted RNA and reverse transcribed it into cDNA as the sequencing template. Sequencing used immunoSEQ multiplex PCR; TCRdb keeps in-frame clones, though not all of them. Here the sample spans some 180,000 clones, around half being singletons. The sample belongs to a study of CD8+ T cells in alopecia areata. Findings and caveats of the study: Scalp and blood samples kept many expanded lesional clones throughout tofacitinib. Normal scalp had lower clonality than lesional scalp, with alopecia totalis/universalis lesions showing this most strongly.

The sequence came from a human donor with alopecia areata. The input for sequencing was CD8+ T cells sorted from blood, taken at week 24, from a patient treated with tofacitinib.

The DNA of the CDR3 is TGCAGTGCTAGAGATTATGGCTACACCTTC. It translates to CSARDYGYTF. The chain combines TRBV20-1 with TRBJ1-2; unclear D gene. Looked up from germline, CDR1 is DFQATT and CDR2 is SNEGSKA (reference sequence). This CDR3 contains 10 residues. Trimming took off 0 bases at V and 5 bases at J, with 1 base between the two ends.